This TCR beta chain was identified in a study of response to subunit inactivated influenza vaccine. TCRdb re-called the RT-PCR reads through MiXCR, storing one row per CDR3 protein. The table shows approximately 530,000 distinct CDR3 sequences, with 6.5% to 8% occurring only once. The study's findings and limits: Authors suggested few new T cells are recruited by each seasonal influenza vaccination.

This clonotype was seen a handful of times. As yet, its antigen is unknown. The CDR3 is 12 residues long. Trimming shortened V by 3 bases and J by 7 bases, and 10 bases separated the two germline ends. Germline loops: CDR1 SGDLS, CDR2 YYNGEE. The specimen comprised PBMCs from blood, sampled roughly 24 months after vaccination. This TCR derives from a man aged 50 to 69 who received an inactivated influenza vaccine. The chain carries TRBV9 and TRBJ1-1; perhaps TRBD1 as D (5 bases). The CDR3 reads CASSAWDREAFF. CDR3 nucleotide sequence: TGTGCCAGCAGCGCTTGGGACCGTGAAGCTTTCTTT.